This TCR beta chain was profiled in a study of shared clonotypes between healthy human individuals. General observations from the study: All-four-donor shared clonotypes had higher generation probabilities than non-shared clonotypes did. Approximately 5.3% was the fraction of naive CD4 clonotypes found shared across a handful of donors. Naive subsets usually exceeded memory subsets in estimated richness.

This clone was observed many times. Its specificity is not known. Other DNA sequences in this sample translate to the same CDR3. The germline V gene has CDR1 LNHDA and CDR2 SQIVND (reference sequence). V lost 3 bases and J 0 bases, leaving 9 bases between the germline ends. CDR3 length equals 15 residues. The genomic DNA of each subset was split evenly across several immunoSEQ plates. Data came from immunoSEQ multiplex PCR; TCRdb stores just in-frame clones and leaves some out. There are roughly 700,000 clones in the sample; around two thirds occur only once, and approximately 1.8% lies in the top ten.

Material: memory CD4+ T cells sorted from blood. The subset here: CD45RA-negative fraction. The rearrangement links TRBV19 to TRBJ1-5; D is unresolved. The clonotype originates from a woman in her 30s in good health. As DNA, the CDR3 is TGTGCCAGTAGTATCTCGGGTGATAGCAATCAGCCCCAGCATTTT. This encodes CASSISGDSNQPQHF.